The 15 T cell receptor beta chains below were found in one sample sequenced in a study of blood T cell repertoires in COVID-19. The repertoire was sequenced with immunoSEQ multiplex PCR; TCRdb's copy has only in-frame clones and lacks some. The sample has roughly 210,000 clones, 80% to 90% seen once. Sample: peripheral blood. The receptors come from a woman aged 80 or older with COVID-19, enrolled during active disease.

The gene calls are TRBV6-2 or TRBV6-3 and TRBJ2-4; 11 bases align to TRBD2. The germline gives CDR1 MNHEY, CDR2 SVGEGT. CDR3 length: 16 amino acids. Trimming removed 4 bases from V and 12 bases from J; junction bases left unmatched: 14. CDR3 DNA: TGTGCCAGCAGTTCTCATATGACTAGCGGGGTCAAAAATCAGTACTTC. Translation gives CASSSHMTSGVKNQYF.

In this sample, this clone turned up a few times. At the DNA level, this CDR3 is encoded by other sequences in the same sample as well. In DNA form, the CDR3 reads TGTGCCAGCAGCGTAGCCGGACAGAACACCGGGGAGCTGTTTTTT. Translating gives CASSVAGQNTGELFF. This chain joins TRBV9 and TRBJ2-2, with D tentatively TRBD1 (5 bases). In germline, CDR1 is SGDLS, CDR2 YYNGEE. V lost 0 bases, J lost 1 base, and 7 bases lay in between. The CDR3 is 15 amino acids.

There are a few counts of this clone. The V gene is TRBV14, the J gene TRBJ1-1; TRBD1 matches 9 bases. The CDR3 contains 16 residues. Germline-derived CDR1 and CDR2 are SGHDN and FVKESK. V lost 0 bases and J lost 1; bases outside the gene matches: 3. The CDR3 sequence: CASSQDGQGPNTEAFF. In DNA, the CDR3 is TGTGCCAGCAGCCAAGACGGACAGGGGCCGAACACTGAAGCTTTCTTT.

The rearrangement joins TRBV15 to TRBJ2-5; TRBD2 is a possible D gene (5 bases). CDR1 is LNHNV and CDR2 is YYDKDF in the germline V gene (reference sequence). The CDR3 length is 12 residues. Trimming cost V 3 bases and J 10 bases, with 12 bases left between them. The CDR3 coding sequence is TGTGCCACCAGCAGGCTAAGCGGCCTCCAGTACTTC. This translates into CATSRLSGLQYF.

This chain uses TRBV2 with TRBJ2-1, with TRBD2 identical over 11 bases. The CDR3 runs to 16 residues. V lost 4 bases, J lost 4 bases, and 6 bases stayed unmatched. Per the germline V gene, CDR1 is SNHLY and CDR2 is FYNNEI. The CDR3 DNA follows: TGTGCCAGCAGTGGGTTGTCTAGCGGGGGGTACAATGAGCAGTTCTTC. Amino acid sequence: CASSGLSSGGYNEQFF.

This rearrangement joins TRBV21-1 to TRBJ2-3; TRBD2, the table's D call, lacks a check against the DNA. TRBV21-1 is a pseudogene. This CDR3 contains 17 residues. CDR3: CATWGHSAASSTDTQYF. The CDR3 DNA is TGTGCCACGTGGGGTCACTCAGCGGCTTCTAGCACAGATACGCAGTATTTT.

This sequence joins TRBV15 and TRBJ1-1; the D gene is possibly TRBD1 (6 bases). Germline CDR1 is LNHNV and CDR2 is YYDKDF (reference sequence). The CDR3 length is 17 residues. V was clipped by 1 base and J by 4 bases, with 19 bases between them. The CDR3 DNA follows: TGTGCCACCAGCAGAGGCCGACAGGTCAAAGGGGGCACTGAAGCTTTCTTT. This translates into CATSRGRQVKGGTEAFF.

The chain has TRBV20-1 and TRBJ2-5; D is unresolved. CDR3 length equals 11 residues. The germline V and J ends were trimmed by 3 bases and 4 bases, with 6 bases remaining between them. Germline V gene data show CDR1 as DFQATT and CDR2 as SNEGSKA (reference sequence). CDR3 nucleotides: TGCAGTGCTAGTCTTATAGAGACCCAGTACTTC. Translated, it gives CSASLIETQYF.

The chain recombines TRBV6-5 with TRBJ1-2; D is perhaps TRBD1 (5 bases). The CDR3 length is 13 residues. With 5 bases removed from V and 5 bases from J, the gap between germline ends came to 12 bases. Germline CDR1 and CDR2: MNHEY and SVGAGI. The CDR3 coding sequence is TGTGCCAGCAGTCGCCGGCAGGGATATGGCTACACCTTC. Translation gives CASSRRQGYGYTF.

The genes are TRBV7-2 and TRBJ1-3; D remains unclear. Germline CDR1 and CDR2: SGHTA and FQGNSA. Trimming removed 5 bases from V and 0 bases from J, with 8 bases in between. This CDR3 contains 14 residues. CDR3 sequence: CASSPTVSGNTIYF. Written as DNA, the CDR3 is TGTGCCAGCAGCCCGACTGTCTCTGGAAACACCATATATTTT.

This clone was detected only once. The rearrangement uses TRBV11-2 and TRBJ2-5, with D perhaps TRBD1 (5 bases). The germline V gene has CDR1 SGHAT and CDR2 FQNNGV. CDR3 length equals 14 residues. V gave up 3 bases and J gave up 5 bases, with 13 bases separating them. The CDR3 loop reads CASSLGPVEETQYF. CDR3 bases: TGTGCCAGCAGCTTGGGGCCGGTGGAGGAGACCCAGTACTTC.

Regarding this clone: One end of the junction is discordant with germline, which a read error may explain. The chain is built from TRBV7-2 and TRBJ2-5, with TRBD2 identical over 15 bases. Germline loops: CDR1 SGHTA, CDR2 FQGNSA. The CDR3 spans 16 residues. The CDR3 nucleotides are TGTGCCAGCAGCCTCGGACTAGCGGGGGGGCAAGGGACCCAGTACTTC. It codes for CASSLGLAGGQGTQYF.

This rearrangement joins TRBV7-3 to TRBJ2-3; TRBD2 matches 11 bases. Losses at the gene ends were 5 bases for V and 2 bases for J; bases not matched to a gene: 6. Germline V lookup: CDR1 SGHTA, CDR2 FQGTGA. The CDR3 spans 16 residues. CDR3 nucleotide sequence: TGTGCCAGCAGCCTCTCTAGCGGGGGGAACACAGATACGCAGTATTTT. This codes for CASSLSSGGNTDTQYF.

V and J are TRBV30 and TRBJ2-2; 11 bases are a match to TRBD2. The V gene's germline CDR1 is GTSNPN and CDR2 SVGIG (reference sequence). Trimming took 3 bases from V and 4 from J; bases not matched to a gene: 1. The CDR3 covers 14 residues. CDR3 in amino acids: CAWRTSGATGELFF. The CDR3 coding sequence is TGTGCCTGGAGGACTAGCGGGGCCACCGGGGAGCTGTTTTTT.

V is TRBV4-1 and J is TRBJ1-3, with D possibly being TRBD1 (5 bases). Deletions cut 1 base from V and 2 bases from J, with 21 bases between. Germline CDR1 and CDR2: MGHRA and YSYEKL. The CDR3 spans 19 residues. CDR3 sequence: CASSQGGSRSRSTGNTIYF. DNA of the CDR3: TGCGCCAGCAGCCAAGGGGGCTCCCGATCACGGTCAACTGGAAACACCATATATTTT.